This TCR beta chain was retrieved from a study of CD8 T cells in ankylosing spondylitis. Study observations and caveats: A TCR beta motif of seven or eight highly homologous variants appeared characteristic of ankylosing spondylitis blood. Within matched ankylosing spondylitis synovial fluid, disease-linked clones were reportedly significantly enriched.

This clonotype was observed a handful of times. Its antigen is currently unknown. TCRdb re-derived calls from the 5' RACE reads in MiXCR, one entry per CDR3 protein. The profile shows some 270,000 distinct CDR3 sequences, roughly 18% of them singletons. J was trimmed by 0 bases and V by 4 bases; bases with no gene match: 3. Germline V gene sequence: CDR1 MNHEY, CDR2 SMNVEV (reference sequence). The CDR3 sequence is 16 residues long. The gene calls are TRBV27 and TRBJ2-7; 13 bases align to TRBD2. This TCR was sampled from a male donor with ankylosing spondylitis or in good health (not recorded which). The sequenced sample was blood, either unsorted or a sorted T cell fraction (not recorded which). In DNA, the CDR3 is TGTGCCAGCAGTTCCTGGACTAGCGGGGGCTCCTACGAGCAGTACTTC. Its translation is CASSSWTSGGSYEQYF.